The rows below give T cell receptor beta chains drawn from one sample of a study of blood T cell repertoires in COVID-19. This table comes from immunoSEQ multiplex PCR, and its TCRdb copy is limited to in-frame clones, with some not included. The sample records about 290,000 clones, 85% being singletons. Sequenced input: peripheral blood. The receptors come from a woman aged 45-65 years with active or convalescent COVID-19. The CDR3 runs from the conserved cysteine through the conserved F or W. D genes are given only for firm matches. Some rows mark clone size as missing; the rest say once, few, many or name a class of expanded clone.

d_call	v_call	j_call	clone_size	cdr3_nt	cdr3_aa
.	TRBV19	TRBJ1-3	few	TGTGCCAGTAGTAGGACAGTACAAGTACGTTCTGGAAACACCATATATTTT	CASSRTVQVRSGNTIYF
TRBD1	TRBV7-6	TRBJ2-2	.	TGTGCCAGCAGCTTGCGCCACAGGGGGCCCGGGGAGCTGTTTTTT	CASSLRHRGPGELFF
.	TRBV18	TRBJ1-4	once	TGTGCCAGCTCACCACCTTCCGGGGTCTATGAAAAACTGTTTTTT	CASSPPSGVYEKLFF
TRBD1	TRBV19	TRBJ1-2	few	TGTGCCAGTAGTATTCAGGGGGCGTCTTATGGCTACACCTTC	CASSIQGASYGYTF
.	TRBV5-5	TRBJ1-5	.	TGTGCCAGCAGCTTGTGGCCGGGAGTTCAGCCCCAGCATTTT	CASSLWPGVQPQHF
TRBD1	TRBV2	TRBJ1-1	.	TGTGCCAGCAGGAATCGACAGGGAAAGAACACTGAAGCTTTCTTT	CASRNRQGKNTEAFF
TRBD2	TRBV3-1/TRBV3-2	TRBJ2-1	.	TGTGCCAGCAGCCCCCGAGGCGGGAGTGTGGGCAATGAGCAGTTCTTC	CASSPRGGSVGNEQFF
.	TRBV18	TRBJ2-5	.	TGTGCCAGCTCACAGGGACTTCGAGAGACCCAGTACTTC	CASSQGLRETQYF
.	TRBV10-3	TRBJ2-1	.	TGTGCCACCCTCTCCTGGGGCGCCTACAATGAGCAGTTCTTC	CATLSWGAYNEQFF
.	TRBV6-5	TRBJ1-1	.	TGTGCCAGCAGTTACCCTGGCTTAGCCAACACTGAAGCTTTCTTT	CASSYPGLANTEAFF
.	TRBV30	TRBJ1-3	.	TGTGCCTGGACTCGACAAGGGGCCCTCTCTGGAAACACCATATATTTT	CAWTRQGALSGNTIYF
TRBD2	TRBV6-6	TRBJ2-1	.	TGTGCCAGCAGGCTAGCGGACATAACCTACAATGAGCAGTTCTTC	CASRLADITYNEQFF
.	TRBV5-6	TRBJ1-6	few	TGTGCCAGCAGCTTGGTAGGTCAGGGATATTCACCCCTCCACTTT	CASSLVGQGYSPLHF